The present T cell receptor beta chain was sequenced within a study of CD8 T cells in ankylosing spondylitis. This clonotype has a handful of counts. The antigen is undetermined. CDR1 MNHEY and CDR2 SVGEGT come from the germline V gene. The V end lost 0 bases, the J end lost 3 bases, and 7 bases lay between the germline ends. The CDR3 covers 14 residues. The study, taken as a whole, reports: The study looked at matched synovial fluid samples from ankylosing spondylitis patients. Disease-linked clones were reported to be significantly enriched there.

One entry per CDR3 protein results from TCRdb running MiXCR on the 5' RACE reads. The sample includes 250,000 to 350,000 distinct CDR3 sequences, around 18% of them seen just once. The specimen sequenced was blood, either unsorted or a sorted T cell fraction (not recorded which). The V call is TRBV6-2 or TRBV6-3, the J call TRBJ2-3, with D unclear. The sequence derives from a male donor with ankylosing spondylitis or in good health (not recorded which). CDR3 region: CASSYSMGTDTQYF. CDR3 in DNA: TGTGCCAGCAGTTACTCGATGGGAACAGATACGCAGTATTTT.